What follows are 5 T cell receptor beta chains derived from one specimen sequenced in a study of T-cell reconstitution after alpha-beta-depleted transplantation in children (dated by TCRdb to between 2015 and 2016). Libraries were constructed by PCR. The sequencer was an Illumina HiSeq 2500. Molecular barcoding was employed in the preparation of TCR libraries, with unique molecular identifiers being used to normalize TCRbeta repertoire quantification. In-frame beta chains were kept once TCRdb had trimmed the public reads at Q25 with fastp and called clones with MiXCR. For every CDR3 protein sequence, its rows merge into one entry that carries the most common genes and DNA. Across this sample there are about 300,000 distinct CDR3 sequences, with over 9% seen only once. The top ten hold around 7.5% of the sample. The label giving this sample's treatment or condition can be read as: allogeneic hematopoietic cell transplantation with graft depleted of TCRalphabeta T cells and CD19 B cells.

Sequenced material: PBMCs, taken before TCRalphabeta/CD19-depleted stem cell transplant. The receptor source for this set is a boy younger than two with acute myeloid leukemia, due to receive a stem cell transplant.

This clonotype came up a few times. This chain uses TRBV25-1 with TRBJ2-4, with 9 bases matching TRBD1. CDR3 size: 15 residues. The J segment lost 7 bases and the V segment lost 0 bases, leaving 4 bases of the junction unmatched. Germline CDR1 reads MGHDK; CDR2 reads SYGVNS. CDR3: CASSEYHRGRNIQYF. CDR3 bases: TGTGCCAGCAGTGAATACCACAGGGGGCGGAACATTCAGTACTTC.

This clonotype was seen more than once but under ten times. The chain employs TRBV20-1 and TRBJ2-7; 8 nucleotides align to TRBD1. The CDR3 contains 13 residues. CDR1 is DFQATT and CDR2 is SNEGSKA in the germline V gene (reference sequence). Trimming at V came to 5 bases and at J to 4 bases, leaving 7 bases not matched to a gene. The DNA of the CDR3 is TGCAGTGCTCGCCGACAGGGGCGGTACGAGCAGTACTTC. Protein product: CSARRQGRYEQYF.

This clonotype was recorded many times. V usage is TRBV5-1 and J usage is TRBJ1-4; D is undetermined. Trimming pared 0 bases from V and 6 bases from J, leaving 12 bases between. Germline CDR1 is SGHRS and CDR2 is YFSETQ. The CDR3 covers 15 residues. The CDR3 sequence: CASSLDHSAYEKLFF. Written as DNA, the CDR3 is TGCGCCAGCAGCTTGGATCACAGCGCTTATGAAAAACTGTTTTTT.

This clonotype was seen at least ten times. One junction end disagrees with the germline gene, perhaps due to a read error. The rearrangement joins TRBV5-1 to TRBJ1-2; perhaps TRBD1 as D (5 bases). CDR3 length: 13 residues. CDR1 SGHRS and CDR2 YFSETQ come from the germline V gene. The CDR3 sequence: CASSLARDYGYTF. CDR3 bases: TGTGCCAGCAGCTTAGCCAGGGACTATGGCTACACCTTC.

This clonotype appeared many times. This chain connects TRBV12-5 to TRBJ1-1, with D possibly TRBD1 on 5 matching bases. Germline lookup yields CDR1 LGHNT and CDR2 FRNRAP. The CDR3 contains 12 residues. The ends were cut back, 0 bases at V and 8 bases at J, with 7 bases in the middle. Here the CDR3 DNA reads TGTGCTAGTGGTTTGGTTCCAGGGGAAGCTTTCTTT. It is translated as CASGLVPGEAFF.